The next 5 T cell receptor beta chains were all read from a single sample in a study of cytomegalovirus exposure and HLA in healthy donors. Both 60 Vbeta primers and 13 Jbeta primers went into the PCR. Profiled with immunoSEQ multiplex PCR; TCRdb holds only in-frame clones, not every one. In the table there are under 250,000 clones, approximately 82% of which are singletons. The sequenced sample was PBMCs. These receptors were collected from a male donor in good health and CMV-seronegative.

This chain joins TRBV9 and TRBJ2-1; 8 bases agree with TRBD2. This CDR3 region has 16 residues. V gave up 4 bases and J gave up 4 bases; unmatched junction bases: 10. Germline assignment: CDR1 SGDLS and CDR2 YYNGEE. The CDR3 DNA sequence: TGTGCCAGCAGCCCCCGAACTAGCGGAGGATACAATGAGCAGTTCTTC. It is translated as CASSPRTSGGYNEQFF. The full variable domain, with the rest looked up from reference TRBV9 and TRBJ2-1, is DSGVTQTPKHLITATGQRVTLRCSPRSGDLSVYWYQQSLDQGLQFLIQYYNGEERAKGNILERFSAQQFPDLHSELNLSSLELGDSALYFCASSPRTSGGYNEQFFGPGTRLTVL.

V gene TRBV15 combines with J gene TRBJ2-3; 7 bases line up with TRBD2. The CDR3 is made up of 16 amino acids. Germline-derived CDR1 and CDR2 are LNHNV and YYDKDF (reference sequence). The J segment lost 2 bases and the V segment lost 4 bases, leaving 9 bases of the junction unmatched. CDR3 sequence: CATSNGLVTLTDTQYF. The CDR3 bases are TGTGCCACCAGCAACGGACTAGTCACCCTCACAGATACGCAGTATTTT.

The V and J genes are TRBV28 and TRBJ2-4, with D possibly matching TRBD1 (5 bases). CDR3 length equals 15 residues. The germline V gene encodes CDR1 MDHEN and CDR2 SYDVKM. Trimming left V 6 bases short and J 0 bases short, with 12 bases between. CDR3 in DNA: TGTGCCAGCAGCCCCGGACATCGAGCCAAAAACATTCAGTACTTC. Translation: CASSPGHRAKNIQYF.

As for this clone: The sample carries other DNA sequences with the same CDR3. This chain joins TRBV9 and TRBJ2-2; TRBD1 aligns across 8 bases. The V and J ends lost 5 bases and 9 bases, in that order; junction bases with no gene match: 6. The CDR3 runs 13 residues. The germline CDR1 and CDR2 sequences are SGDLS and YYNGEE. CDR3 sequence reads: CASRPTGAWELFF. CDR3 nucleotide sequence: TGTGCCAGCAGGCCGACAGGGGCGTGGGAGCTGTTTTTT.

The genes are TRBV11-2 and TRBJ2-7; D possibly corresponds to TRBD2 (7 bases). The CDR3 has 16 amino acids. The V end was cut by 6 bases, the J end by 6 bases, with 24 bases between. CDR1 and CDR2 from the germline V gene are SGHAT and FQNNGV. The CDR3 coding sequence is TGTGCCAGCAGTTTGTCTCGGGGGGCGCGATTGGGCGAGCAGTACTTC. Protein sequence: CASSLSRGARLGEQYF.